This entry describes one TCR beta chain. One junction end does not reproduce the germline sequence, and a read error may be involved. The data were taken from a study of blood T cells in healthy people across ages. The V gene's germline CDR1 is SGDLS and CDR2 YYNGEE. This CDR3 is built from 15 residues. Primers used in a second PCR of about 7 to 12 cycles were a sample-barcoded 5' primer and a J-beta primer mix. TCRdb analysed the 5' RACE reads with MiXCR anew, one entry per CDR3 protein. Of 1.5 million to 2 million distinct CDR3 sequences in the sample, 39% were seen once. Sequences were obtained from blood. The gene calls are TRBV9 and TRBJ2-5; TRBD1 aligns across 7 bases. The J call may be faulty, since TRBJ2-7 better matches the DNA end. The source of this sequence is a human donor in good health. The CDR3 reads CAGSEVGDSTDEQYF. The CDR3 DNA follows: TGTGCCGGCAGCGAGGTGGGGGACAGTACGGACGAGCAGTACTTC.